The 7 T cell receptor beta chains in this list originate from one sample, sequenced in a study of T cells in women clearing cervical HPV infection. The table came from immunoSEQ multiplex PCR; TCRdb's copy has only in-frame clones and leaves some out. The sample features tens of thousands of clones, with 8% to 10% in its top ten. Sequenced sample: blood buffy coat. These receptors were taken from a woman between 18 and 70 years old with a cervical HPV16 infection that either progressed to CIN3+ or cleared (not recorded which).

CDR3 protein: CASSSAMGLAEYNEQFF. The DNA read from the CDR3 is TGCGCCAGCAGCTCAGCAATGGGACTAGCAGAATACAATGAG. The J gene is TRBJ2-1, the V gene TRBV5-1, with 9 bases matching TRBD2. Read coverage stops 3 residues before the CDR3 terminus; the germline J gene supplies the remainder. Germline trimming cut 3 bases from V and 4 bases from J; bases unmatched to any gene: 11. Germline assignment: CDR1 SGHRS and CDR2 YFSETQ. The CDR3 loop spans 17 amino acids.

A word on this clone: The read halts 3 residues ahead of the CDR3 end, with the missing end drawn from the germline J gene. The V gene is TRBV7-3, the J gene TRBJ2-5; perhaps TRBD2 as D (5 bases). Germline V CDR1 and CDR2: SGHTA, FQGTGA. V lost 2 bases and J lost 4, with 11 bases in between. The CDR3 totals 14 residues. The CDR3 protein is CASSLARGGETQYF. The CDR3 DNA, read in part, is TGTGCCAGCAGCTTAGCCCGGGGTGGAGAGACC.

A remark on this clone: Sequencing ends 3 residues short of the CDR3 end; the germline J gene provides the rest. This chain connects TRBV5-1 to TRBJ2-7; 8 bases line up with TRBD1. The V and J ends lost 0 bases and 4 bases, in that order; junction bases with no gene match: 3. The CDR3 length is 14 residues. Germline V gene data show CDR1 as SGHRS and CDR2 as YFSETQ. CDR3 DNA, as far as it was read: TGCGCCAGCAGCTTGGCGGGACAGGTTTACGAG. This encodes CASSLAGQVYE. The whole CDR3 reads CASSLAGQVYEQYF. The variable domain in full, with the rest retrieved from reference TRBV5-1 and TRBJ2-7, is KAGVTQTPRYLIKTRGQQVTLSCSPISGHRSVSWYQQTPGQGLQFLFEYFSETQRNKGNFPGRFSGRQFSNSRSEMNVSTLELGDSALYLCASSLAGQVYEQYFGPGTRLTVT.

With regard to this clone: The CDR3 extends 3 residues past the end of the read, so its final part is completed from the germline J gene. The V gene is TRBV4-2, the J gene TRBJ2-3; 9 nucleotides agree with TRBD2. The CDR3 runs to 17 residues. In germline, CDR1 is LGHNA, CDR2 YNFKEQ. Trimming took 3 bases from V and 1 from J; bases not matched to a gene: 8. CDR3 protein: CASSQRVAGEGTDTQYF. The covered CDR3 bases are TGTGCCAGCAGCCAGAGAGTAGCGGGAGAGGGCACAGATACG.

As regards this clone: The CDR3 is cut off 3 residues early in the read; its end comes from the germline J gene. The gene calls are TRBV2 and TRBJ1-1, with 7 bases identical to TRBD1. There are 14 residues in the CDR3. J was trimmed by 5 bases and V by 8 bases; bases with no gene match: 11. The germline gives CDR1 SNHLY, CDR2 FYNNEI. Incomplete CDR3 DNA: TGTGCCAGCGGGCTGGACAGGACGGGTACTGAA. It encodes CASGLDRTGTE. The whole CDR3 sequence is CASGLDRTGTEAFF.

In regard to this clone: The read gets to within 3 residues of the CDR3 end, and the germline J gene fills in the rest. The chain combines TRBV20-1 with TRBJ2-5, with TRBD2 matching 10 bases. The CDR3 contains 15 residues. Germline CDR1 is DFQATT and CDR2 is SNEGSKA (reference sequence). V lost 6 bases, J lost 5 bases, and 12 bases stayed unmatched. The CDR3 sequence is CSAVVLAGSGETQYF. The sequenced CDR3 bases are TGCAGTGCCGTCGTACTAGCGGGGAGCGGGGAGACC.

To note about this clone: The observed sequence ends 3 residues before the CDR3 terminus, with the missing tail filled in from the germline J gene. This chain uses TRBV19 with TRBJ2-2, with 8 bases aligning to TRBD2. This CDR3 has 16 amino acids. The V and J ends lost 2 bases and 4 bases, in that order; junction bases with no gene match: 6. Germline-derived CDR1 and CDR2 are LNHDA and SQIVND (reference sequence). The CDR3 here is CASSIPAGDITGELFF. The covered CDR3 bases are TGTGCCAGTAGTATACCAGCGGGAGATATCACCGGGGAG.